The T cell receptor beta chain under discussion was sequenced for a study of beta chain features in type 1 diabetes. Study findings and constraints: Among type 1 diabetes patients, VDJ junctions had fewer insertions and more deletions.

The germline V gene has CDR1 LNHNV and CDR2 YYDKDF (reference sequence). Trimming took 2 bases from V and 4 from J, leaving 13 bases between them. The CDR3 is 15 amino acids. This clone was seen only a few times. Its antigen is not known. Expressed TCRB transcripts were sequenced, since all the RNA that had been isolated was reverse transcribed. The table came from immunoSEQ multiplex PCR; TCRdb's copy has only in-frame clones and leaves some out. Of around 340,000 clones listed, roughly 8% are singletons. Each of the CD4+ naive, central memory, regulatory and stem cell-like memory populations was sorted via CD45RO/CCR7/CD25/CD127/CD95/CD27.

The rearrangement uses TRBV15 and TRBJ2-3; D gene uncertain. Material: central memory CD4+ T cells from blood. This clonotype was obtained from a woman between 18 and 29 years old in good health. CDR3 nucleotide sequence: TGTGCCACCAGCAGAAGCCTAGATCGCGCAGATACGCAGTATTTT. The encoded protein is CATSRSLDRADTQYF.